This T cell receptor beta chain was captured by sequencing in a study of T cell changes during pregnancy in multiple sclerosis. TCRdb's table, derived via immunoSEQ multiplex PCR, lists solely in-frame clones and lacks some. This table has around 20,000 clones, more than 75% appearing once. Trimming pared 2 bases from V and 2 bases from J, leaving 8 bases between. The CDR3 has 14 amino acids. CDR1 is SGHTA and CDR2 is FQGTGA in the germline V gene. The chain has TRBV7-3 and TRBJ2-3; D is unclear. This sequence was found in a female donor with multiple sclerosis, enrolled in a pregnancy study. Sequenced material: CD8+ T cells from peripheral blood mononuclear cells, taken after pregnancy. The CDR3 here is CASSLGGFTDTQYF. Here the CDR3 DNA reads TGTGCCAGCAGCTTAGGCGGATTCACAGATACGCAGTATTTT.